The present TCR beta chain was sequenced within a study of a mutant IDH1 vaccine in newly diagnosed glioma. Study in general: In some groups vaccination began 4-6 weeks post-radiotherapy; others received it with temozolomide. Of the patients given treatment, approximately 60% were male and around 40% were female, and a mean age of around 41 years was recorded.

Study-wide points: Among all patients, vaccine-induced immune responses occurred in 80% to 95%.

This clone appeared once. No antigen is known for it. Time point indicated: week 5, during vaccination. Every single dose of the vaccine, 300 ug of mutant IDH1 20-mer peptide, came with topical imiquimod. Each of the donors came in with new WHO grade 3 or 4 astrocytomas that were IDH1-mutant and ATRX-lost. CDR3 length equals 10 residues. The V gene's germline CDR1 is SQVTM and CDR2 ANQGSEA. V lost 4 bases to trimming and J lost 7 bases, with 7 bases between them. Clones were read by immunoSEQ multiplex PCR, and TCRdb kept only the in-frame ones, dropping some. The sample shows approximately 11,000 clones, around 90% of them seen only once.

This clonotype was sampled from a woman aged 40 to 49 with glioma. Some clones in this sample may be carry-over from other donors' samples. This rearrangement joins TRBV29-1 to TRBJ1-1; no clear D gene. Sequenced material: PBMCs, taken from a glioma patient whose treatment included an IDH1 peptide vaccine. CDR3 protein: CSVAEGEAFF. The CDR3 DNA follows: TGCAGCGTTGCGGAGGGTGAAGCTTTCTTT.